Presented here are 16 T cell receptor beta chains from one specimen sequenced in a study of cytomegalovirus exposure and HLA in healthy donors. PCR was performed using 60 Vbeta and 13 Jbeta primers. Sequencing used immunoSEQ multiplex PCR; TCRdb keeps in-frame clones, though not all of them. Found here are approximately 150,000 clones, about four fifths of them singletons; the top ten hold 4% to 5.5%. Sequencing was done on a sample of PBMCs. Receptors originate from a man younger than 40 in good health and CMV-seronegative.

V gene TRBV28 combines with J gene TRBJ2-5; TRBD2 is a possible D gene (5 bases). The J call is doubtful: the DNA matches TRBJ2-7 better. CDR1 and CDR2 (germline): MDHEN, SYDVKM. The CDR3 spans 13 residues. The CDR3 loop is CASSLQLVNEQYF. The CDR3 bases are TGTGCCAGCAGTTTACAACTAGTGAACGAGCAGTACTTC.

The gene calls are TRBV29-1 and TRBJ2-3; 7 bases fit TRBD2. The CDR3 spans 13 residues. Germline-derived CDR1 and CDR2 are SQVTM and ANQGSEA. V shed 4 bases, J shed 5 bases, and the junction held 6 bases outside the gene matches. CDR3 sequence reads: CSVGPSGGDTQYF. DNA for the CDR3: TGCAGCGTTGGCCCGTCGGGAGGAGATACGCAGTATTTT.

V usage is TRBV2 and J usage is TRBJ1-2; D remains ambiguous. Trimming took 8 bases from V and 8 from J, leaving 9 bases between them. Germline V gives CDR1 SNHLY, CDR2 FYNNEI. There are 10 residues in the CDR3. CDR3 sequence reads: CASLEGGYTF. The CDR3 DNA reads TGTGCCAGCCTAGAGGGAGGCTACACCTTC.

The V call is TRBV7-9, the J call TRBJ2-7, with 7 nucleotides matching TRBD1. V lost 3 bases, J lost 0 bases, and 8 bases stayed unmatched. The CDR3 is 16 residues long. Germline V gene data show CDR1 as SEHNR and CDR2 as FQNEAQ (reference sequence). DNA of the CDR3: TGTGCCAGCAGCTTGGATACTCGGGACAGCTCCTACGAGCAGTACTTC. Protein: CASSLDTRDSSYEQYF.

The chain links TRBV27 to TRBJ1-5; D gene uncertain. Trimming left V 4 bases short and J 0 bases short, with 16 bases between. Germline loops: CDR1 MNHEY, CDR2 SMNVEV (reference sequence). The CDR3 totals 17 residues. The CDR3 is CASSWRSVGYSNQPQHF. In DNA form, the CDR3 reads TGTGCCAGCAGTTGGCGGTCCGTTGGGTATAGCAATCAGCCCCAGCATTTT.

The J gene is TRBJ2-1, the V gene TRBV5-6; TRBD2 aligns across 8 bases. Germline values: CDR1 SGHDT, CDR2 YYEEEE. Losses at the gene ends were 2 bases for V and 7 bases for J; bases not matched to a gene: 11. The length of the CDR3 is 16 residues. The CDR3 DNA is TGTGCCAGCAGCTTTCCAAGCGGGAGCAAGTGGAATGAGCAGTTCTTC. Encoded protein: CASSFPSGSKWNEQFF.

The chain employs TRBV6-5 and TRBJ1-5; TRBD1 aligns across 7 bases. This CDR3 is built from 14 residues. The germline V gene has CDR1 MNHEY and CDR2 SVGAGI. The V segment lost 6 bases and the J segment 6 bases; nucleotides outside the gene matches: 8. Here the CDR3 DNA reads TGTGCCAGCAGCTGGACAGGTCCGGGTCAGCCCCAGCATTTT. It encodes CASSWTGPGQPQHF.

V and J are TRBV15 and TRBJ2-7; TRBD2 agrees at 11 bases. CDR3 size: 15 residues. Germline CDR1 LNHNV, CDR2 YYDKDF (reference sequence). V lost 5 bases to trimming and J lost 3 bases; unmatched junction nucleotides: 6. The CDR3 protein is CATSEEGTSGYEQYF. The CDR3 nucleotides are TGTGCCACCAGCGAAGAAGGGACTAGCGGCTACGAGCAGTACTTC.

This chain uses TRBV9 with TRBJ1-2; D is unclear. The V end lost 0 bases, the J end lost 4 bases, and 7 bases lay between the germline ends. The CDR3 has 13 residues. Per the germline V gene, CDR1 is SGDLS and CDR2 is YYNGEE. CDR3 loop: CASSVGSGYGYTF. The CDR3 region has the DNA TGTGCCAGCAGCGTAGGTAGCGGCTATGGCTACACCTTC.

V usage is TRBV5-1 and J usage is TRBJ2-1, with D possibly matching TRBD1 (8 bases). Trimming stripped 6 bases from V and 6 bases from J, with 16 bases between. The CDR3 length is 14 residues. Germline assignment: CDR1 SGHRS and CDR2 YFSETQ. This chain's CDR3 is CASNRGGGGNEQFF. In DNA form, the CDR3 reads TGCGCCAGCAACAGGGGGGGAGGAGGCAATGAGCAGTTCTTC. Using reference TRBV5-1 and TRBJ2-1 for the parts outside the CDR3, the full variable domain is KAGVTQTPRYLIKTRGQQVTLSCSPISGHRSVSWYQQTPGQGLQFLFEYFSETQRNKGNFPGRFSGRQFSNSRSEMNVSTLELGDSALYLCASNRGGGGNEQFFGPGTRLTVL.

CDR3 residues: CASRMVGTSGRANQFF. The CDR3, as DNA: TGTGCCAGCAGGATGGTGGGGACTAGCGGGAGGGCCAATCAGTTCTTC. V is TRBV28 and J is TRBJ2-1; 16 nucleotides match TRBD2. Germline CDR1 MDHEN, CDR2 SYDVKM. CDR3 length: 16 residues. The V gene end was trimmed by 6 bases and the J gene end by 13 bases; junction bases not matched to a gene: 12.

V usage is TRBV27 and J usage is TRBJ2-5, with TRBD2 as a possible D gene (6 bases). Trimming cost V 4 bases and J 3 bases, with 12 bases left between them. This CDR3 is 14 amino acids long. Per the germline V gene, CDR1 is MNHEY and CDR2 is SMNVEV (reference sequence). This CDR3 is CASSYGWEEETQYF. The CDR3 region has the DNA TGTGCCAGCAGTTATGGTTGGGAGGAAGAGACCCAGTACTTC.

The rearrangement joins TRBV28 to TRBJ1-6; unclear D gene. Germline assignment: CDR1 MDHEN and CDR2 SYDVKM. Trimming shortened V by 1 base and J by 5 bases, and 6 bases separated the two germline ends. The CDR3 runs to 14 residues. This CDR3 reads CASSLSQNNSPLHF. CDR3 nucleotides: TGTGCCAGCAGTTTATCACAGAATAATTCACCCCTCCACTTT.

The V and J genes are TRBV28 and TRBJ2-5, with TRBD1 matching 10 bases. The V segment lost 7 bases and the J segment 5 bases; nucleotides outside the gene matches: 7. Germline CDR1 and CDR2: MDHEN and SYDVKM. The CDR3 runs to 14 residues. The CDR3, as DNA: TGTGCCAGCACCAAGACAGGGGGCGAGGAGACCCAGTACTTC. Translating it yields CASTKTGGEETQYF.

The V call is TRBV30, the J call TRBJ2-1; a weak D match, TRBD2 (6 bases). Germline CDR1 reads GTSNPN; CDR2 reads SVGIG (reference sequence). This CDR3 comprises 14 residues. Trimming left V 2 bases short and J 7 bases short, with 15 bases between. The CDR3: CAWSREQSFNEQFF. The DNA for the CDR3 is TGTGCCTGGAGTCGGGAGCAATCCTTTAATGAGCAGTTCTTC. The full variable domain, in which reference TRBV30 and TRBJ2-1 provide the parts outside the CDR3, is SQTIHQWPATLVQPVGSPLSLECTVEGTSNPNLYWYRQAAGRGLQLLFYSVGIGQISSEVPQNLSASRPQDRQFILSSKKLLLSDSGFYLCAWSREQSFNEQFFGPGTRLTVL.

The chain couples TRBV7-3 to TRBJ2-3; possible D gene TRBD1, 6 bases. The germline V and J ends were trimmed by 5 bases and 0 bases, with 15 bases remaining between them. CDR3 length equals 16 residues. The germline CDR1 and CDR2 sequences are SGHTA and FQGTGA. The CDR3 here is CASSLRTASSTDTQYF. The CDR3 coding sequence is TGTGCCAGCAGCCTCAGGACAGCTTCTAGCACAGATACGCAGTATTTT.